This T cell receptor beta chain came from a study of PD-L1 blockade in urothelial cancer. Produced via immunoSEQ multiplex PCR; TCRdb's table is partial and in-frame only. The data contain roughly 38,000 clones, roughly 80% of them singletons. CDR3 length equals 13 residues. CDR1 is GTSNPN and CDR2 is SVGIG in the germline V gene (reference sequence). The germline V and J ends were trimmed by 1 base and 4 bases, with 10 bases remaining between them. The TCR originated in a man aged 70-80 years with urothelial cancer. The sequenced sample was PBMCs, obtained around atezolizumab (anti-PD-L1) treatment. The chain couples TRBV30 to TRBJ1-2, with a tentative D call TRBD1 (5 bases). The CDR3 reads CAWSAGLLYGYTF. In DNA form, the CDR3 reads TGTGCCTGGAGTGCGGGACTTCTCTATGGCTACACCTTC.